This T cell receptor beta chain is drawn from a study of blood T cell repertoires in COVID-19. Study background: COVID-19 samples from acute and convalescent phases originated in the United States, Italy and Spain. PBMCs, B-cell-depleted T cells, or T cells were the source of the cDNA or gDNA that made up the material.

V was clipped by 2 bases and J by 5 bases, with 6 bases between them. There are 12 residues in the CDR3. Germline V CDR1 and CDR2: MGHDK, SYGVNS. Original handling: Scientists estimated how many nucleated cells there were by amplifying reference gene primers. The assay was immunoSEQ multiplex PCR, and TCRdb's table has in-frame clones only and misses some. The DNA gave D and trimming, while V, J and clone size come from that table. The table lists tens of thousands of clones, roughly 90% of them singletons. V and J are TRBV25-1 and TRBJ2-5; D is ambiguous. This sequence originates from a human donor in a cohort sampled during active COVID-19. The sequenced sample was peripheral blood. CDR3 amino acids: CASSEVDETQYF. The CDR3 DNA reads TGTGCCAGCAGTGAAGTAGATGAGACCCAGTACTTC.